Detailed here is one T cell receptor (beta chain). There is no known antigen for this receptor. No clone much larger than this one lies a single base away; base qualities are absent. The data were taken from a study of cytomegalovirus exposure and HLA in healthy donors (TCRdb year 2017). Describing the broader study: An earlier analysis of some 550 of the donors reported roughly 300 Gb of sequence data and 120 million or so unique TCR beta sequences from 150 million to 200 million T cells. Roughly 310 gigabases of sequencing data and 70 million to 85 million unique TCR sequences were included in an early release covering several hundred HLA-typed donors. Of the 398 genotyped donors, approximately 83% fell in the genetic ancestry cluster associated with self-reported Caucasian donors. The study aimed to test whether signatures of past pathogen exposure could be identified by cataloging public T cell receptors. Using immunosequencing, the study profiled T cell repertoires from fewer than 850 subjects and related those repertoires to cytomegalovirus serostatus. Besides the first cohort of approximately 670 subjects, a separate validation cohort made up of some 110 different subjects was used. To predict cytomegalovirus infection status, the study brought together high-throughput TCR immunosequencing, statistical association of individual TCRs with disease status, and machine learning. To study patterns of TCR occurrence, a later analysis re-analyzed previously published TCR beta repertoires from 500 to 850 donors and added high-resolution HLA genotyping. The later analysis used no new phenotypic data to find candidate immune exposures, relying instead on TCR beta sequences and their occurrence across donors. An earlier analysis of 500 to 750 of the donors applied high-throughput TCR beta sequencing to assess whether each TCR beta V gene segment acted as functional or pseudogenic. Donor age, sex, ethnicity and CMV serostatus were compiled together with the repertoire data. A later genetic analysis took genome-wide SNP genotypes for about 55% of the roughly 670 donors and used that subset as a discovery cohort. All discovery cohort repertoires had been generated using a single sequencing platform. Both class I and class II loci were covered by HLA typing, at four-digit resolution. The number of typed donors differed by locus: about 629-630 for A, B, C, DRB1 and DQB1; some 500 for DQA1; 606 for DPA1; and 400 to 480 for DPB1. Roughly 5 DR-DQ haplotypes were handled as single units for association and clustering, since linkage in the cohort was strong. Among around 400 genotyped donors of the cohort, an average of around 250,000 unique TCR beta nucleotide sequences was sequenced per donor, of which approximately 18% were non-productive.

The research as a whole found: Several of the top co-occurrence clusters appeared to be linked to parvovirus B19, influenza, CMV and Epstein-Barr virus, according to a later analysis. An earlier analysis of some 560 of the donors showed that most TCR beta V segments appeared in productive rearrangements either about 87% or about 30% of the time, which broadly matched IMGT annotations. A cluster of highly shared sequence variants was judged likely to represent a technical artifact of the sequencing pipeline. According to a later analysis, TCR association rates differed among HLA loci, with DRB1 alleles showing the most associated TCRs and HLA-C alleles showing the fewest. In a later genetic analysis, a missense DCLRE1C variant was associated with V-gene and J-gene trimming of TCR beta chains, and the association was replicated in an independent cohort. A later genetic analysis reported fewer N-insertions in productive TCRs among donors in an Asian-associated ancestry cluster than the roughly 650-donor mean. A total of 164 TCR beta chains were listed by the study as associated with cytomegalovirus. Around 16 rarely observed V segments, including chromosome 9 orphons, were excluded from the earlier analysis of several hundred of the donors because counts were too low. Because the 87-base-pair reads could not distinguish some IMGT-functional V segments, including TRBV6-2 and TRBV6-3, those segments were excluded. In a later analysis, most CMV-associated TCR beta chains were found to appear HLA-restricted, with HLA associations seemingly driven largely by CMV exposure. A later analysis associated 16,951 TCR beta sequences with specific HLA alleles at a false discovery rate of 0.05. Because some donors lacked HLA typing at each locus, the association tests relied only on the typed subset. A further reported finding was that TCR beta sequences accurately predicted the HLA-A and HLA-B alleles for most subjects in the first cohort. Most TCR sequences were observed very rarely across donors, whereas some public TCRs were present in many individuals. According to the authors, the approach could potentially be generalized to other disease states and immunological phenotypes. CMV serostatus was the only immune exposure information available for the cohort. The cohort was sequenced for TCR beta chains only, and without alpha or paired-chain data the features that could be detected were limited. Assigning TCR associations to individual alleles was difficult when HLA alleles, especially DR and DQ, strongly co-occurred. Sequencing depth was assumed to be roughly uniform across donors in the presence/absence analyses, though that assumption may not hold. A later analysis found that HLA-associated TCR beta chains were more clonally expanded and had lower generation probabilities than equally common non-associated chains. Cytomegalovirus status was reported to be diagnosed by the classifier with high specificity and sensitivity in both the original and validation cohorts. In vitro tests confirmed that a few of the cytomegalovirus-associated TCR beta chains recognize cytomegalovirus antigens. Correlated functional status among segregating V segments might be attributable to linkage disequilibrium, but an unknown experimental factor could not be ruled out.

The germline V gene provides CDR1 SQVTM and CDR2 ANQGSEA. From the cysteine through the phenylalanine, the CDR3 covers 14 amino acids. CDR3 DNA is the only sequence kept; it has 42 bases, read in frame from the first base. Trimming costs V 4 bases and J 0 bases, and their ends lie 10 bases apart. The cohort comprised 670 or so healthy bone marrow donors. At the time of sampling, every cohort member was nominally healthy, though immune exposures that went unrecorded were likely present. The donor was CMV seronegative and was included in the group of a few hundred seronegative cohort members. A peripheral blood sample was provided by each donor, and peripheral blood mononuclear cells were used for TCR beta sequencing. Genomic DNA extraction from the blood cell samples was performed with the Qiagen DNeasy Blood Extraction Kit. The library was built by means of the immunoSEQ multiplex PCR assay. The multiplex PCR relied on a mix of 60 forward primers for TCR Vbeta segments and 13 reverse primers for TCR Jbeta segments. The CDR3 region of rearranged TCR beta genes was amplified from genomic DNA by a multiplex PCR assay. The Illumina HiSeq System was used to sequence the amplified TCR beta libraries as 87-base-pair reads. The source study handled its data this way. In a later analysis, roughly 80 million unique TCR beta chains were counted across the approximately 640 repertoires, and roughly 11 million of these chains were shared by at least two donors. To remove PCR and sequencing errors, raw reads were error-corrected and collapsed into unique sequences using a nearest-neighbor algorithm that merged closely related sequences. CDR3 sequences were aligned to IMGT reference sequences to assign V, D and J gene segments. For a sequence to be retained, a match of at least six nucleotides to both a V gene segment and a J gene segment was required. A rearrangement counted as productive if the CDR3 had no stop codons and remained in frame with V and J, and every other rearrangement counted as non-productive. CDR3 was defined according to IMGT convention as the region running from the second conserved V-encoded cysteine to the conserved J-encoded phenylalanine. In an earlier analysis of more than 550 of the donors, sequences lacking an unambiguous match to a single V gene segment were excluded. In an earlier analysis of 587 of the donors, V segments were called functional above 56.7% productive rearrangements and were called segregating when the between-donor standard deviation exceeded 5%. To diagnose cytomegalovirus status from the catalog of TCR beta chain sequences, a statistical classification framework was built. In a later analysis, V and J genes were assigned by comparing TCR nucleotide sequences against IMGT/GENE-DB human TR gene sequences. In a later analysis, CDR3 sequences and most-parsimonious VDJ recombination scenarios were assigned using the TCRdist pipeline. In a later analysis, every TCR beta chain was defined by the combination of its CDR3 amino acid sequence and its V-gene family, and reads without a unique V-gene family were dropped. To address suspected cross-contamination and a sequencing artifact, a later analysis removed approximately 590 highly shared, low-generation-probability nucleotide sequences. In a later analysis, a clonal expansion index for each public chain was calculated from normalized within-repertoire ranks of inferred template counts. In a later analysis, generation probabilities were computed using a VDJ recombination model fitted to out-of-frame rearrangements, and the results were checked against IGoR. Hypergeometric tests were used in a later analysis to score TCR-TCR, TCR-HLA and TCR-CMV co-occurrence, with a repertoire-size bias correction applied to the TCR pairs. To estimate false discovery rates, a later analysis permuted the HLA or CMV assignments 20 times. A later analysis grouped co-occurring TCRs with DBSCAN, adding TCRdist sequence similarity when clustering within HLA-allele-positive subsets. For co-occurrence clustering, repertoires with fewer than 30,000 or more than 120,000 public chains were excluded, along with roughly 5 repertoires with anomalous nucleotide sharing. What TCRdb holds here is the immuneACCESS table cut down to in-frame rearrangements. Part of the clones is not present; checked against another copy, under half of the missing clones reflect an unresolved V gene, and the others are unexplained. D and trimming were read from the DNA, whereas the V and J calls and clone size are those reported in that table. Here the sample has around 200,000 clones; around 79% occur a single time. 0.22% of the sample is in the top ten clones.

The chain is assembled from TRBV29-1 and TRBJ2-1; the D gene is possibly TRBD2, with 6 bases matching. The clonotype was recovered from a girl aged 2 to 10 in good health and CMV-seronegative. The specimen was PBMCs. DNA sequence: TGCAGCGTTGTGTACGGGAGCTCCTACAATGAGCAGTTCTTC. The translation is CSVVYGSSYNEQFF.